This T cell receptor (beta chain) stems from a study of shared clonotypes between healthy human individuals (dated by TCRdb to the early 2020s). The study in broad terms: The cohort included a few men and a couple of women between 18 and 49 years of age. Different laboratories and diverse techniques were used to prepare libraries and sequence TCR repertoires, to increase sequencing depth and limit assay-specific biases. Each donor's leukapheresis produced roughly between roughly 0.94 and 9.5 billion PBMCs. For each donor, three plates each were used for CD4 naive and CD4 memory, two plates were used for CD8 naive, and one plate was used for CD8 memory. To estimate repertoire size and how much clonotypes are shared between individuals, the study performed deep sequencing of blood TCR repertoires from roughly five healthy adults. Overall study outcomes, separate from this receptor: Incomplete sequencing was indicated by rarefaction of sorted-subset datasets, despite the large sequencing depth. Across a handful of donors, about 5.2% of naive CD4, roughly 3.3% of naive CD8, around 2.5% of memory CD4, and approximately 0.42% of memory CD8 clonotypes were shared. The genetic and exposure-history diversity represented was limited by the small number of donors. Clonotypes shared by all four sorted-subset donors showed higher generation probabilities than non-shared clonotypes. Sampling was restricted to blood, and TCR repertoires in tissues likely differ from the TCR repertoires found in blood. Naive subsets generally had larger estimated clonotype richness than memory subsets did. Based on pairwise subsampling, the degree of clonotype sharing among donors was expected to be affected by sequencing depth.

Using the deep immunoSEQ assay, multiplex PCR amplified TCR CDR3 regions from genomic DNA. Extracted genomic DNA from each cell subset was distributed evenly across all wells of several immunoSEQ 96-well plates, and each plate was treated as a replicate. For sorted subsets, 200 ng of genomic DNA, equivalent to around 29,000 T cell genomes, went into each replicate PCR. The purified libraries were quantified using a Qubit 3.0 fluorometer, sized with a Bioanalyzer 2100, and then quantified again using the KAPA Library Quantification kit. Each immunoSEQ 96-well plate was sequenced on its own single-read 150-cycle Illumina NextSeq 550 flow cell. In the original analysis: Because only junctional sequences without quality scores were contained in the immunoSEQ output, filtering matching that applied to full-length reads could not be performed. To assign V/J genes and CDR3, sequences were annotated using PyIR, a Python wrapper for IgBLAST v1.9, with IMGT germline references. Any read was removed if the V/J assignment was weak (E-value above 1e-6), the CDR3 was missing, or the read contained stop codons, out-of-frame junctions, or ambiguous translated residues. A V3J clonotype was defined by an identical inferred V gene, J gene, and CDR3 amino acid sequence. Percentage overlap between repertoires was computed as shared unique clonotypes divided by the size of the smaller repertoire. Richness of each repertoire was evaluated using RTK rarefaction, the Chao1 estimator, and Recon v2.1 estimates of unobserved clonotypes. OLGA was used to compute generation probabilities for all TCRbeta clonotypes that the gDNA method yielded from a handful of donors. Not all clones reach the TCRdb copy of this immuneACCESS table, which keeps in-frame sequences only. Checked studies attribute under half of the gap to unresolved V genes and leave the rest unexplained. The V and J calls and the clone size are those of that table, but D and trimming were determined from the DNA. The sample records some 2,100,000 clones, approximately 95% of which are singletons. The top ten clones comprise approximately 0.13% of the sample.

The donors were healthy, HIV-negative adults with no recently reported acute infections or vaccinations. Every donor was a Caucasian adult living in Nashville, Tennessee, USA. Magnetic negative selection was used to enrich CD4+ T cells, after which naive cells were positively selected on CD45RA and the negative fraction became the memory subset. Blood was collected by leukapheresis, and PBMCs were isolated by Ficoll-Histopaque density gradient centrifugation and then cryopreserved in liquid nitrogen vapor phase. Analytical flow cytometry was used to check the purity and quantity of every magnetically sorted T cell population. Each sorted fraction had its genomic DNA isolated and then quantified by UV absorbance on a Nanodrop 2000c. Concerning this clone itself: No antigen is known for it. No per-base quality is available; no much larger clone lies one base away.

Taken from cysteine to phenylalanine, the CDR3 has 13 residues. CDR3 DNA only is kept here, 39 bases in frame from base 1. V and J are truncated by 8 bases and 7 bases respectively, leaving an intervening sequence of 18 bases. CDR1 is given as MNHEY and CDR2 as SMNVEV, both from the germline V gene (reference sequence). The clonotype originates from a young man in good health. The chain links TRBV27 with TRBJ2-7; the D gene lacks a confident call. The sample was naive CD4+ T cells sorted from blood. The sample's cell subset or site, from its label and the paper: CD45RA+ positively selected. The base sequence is TGTGCCAGCCTCTCGTCGACCGAAGGAGAGCAGTACTTC. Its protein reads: CASLSSTEGEQYF.